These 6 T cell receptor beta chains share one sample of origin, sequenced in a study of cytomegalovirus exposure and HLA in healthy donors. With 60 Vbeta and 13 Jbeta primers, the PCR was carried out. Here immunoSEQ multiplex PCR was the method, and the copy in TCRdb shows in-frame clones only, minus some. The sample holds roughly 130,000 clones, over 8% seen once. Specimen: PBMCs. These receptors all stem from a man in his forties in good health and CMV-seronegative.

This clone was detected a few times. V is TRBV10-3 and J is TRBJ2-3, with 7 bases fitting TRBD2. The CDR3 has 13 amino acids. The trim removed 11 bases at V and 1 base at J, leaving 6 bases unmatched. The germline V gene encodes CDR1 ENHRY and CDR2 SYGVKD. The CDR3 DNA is TGTGCCGTAAACAGCGGGGGCACAGATACGCAGTATTTT. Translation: CAVNSGGTDTQYF.

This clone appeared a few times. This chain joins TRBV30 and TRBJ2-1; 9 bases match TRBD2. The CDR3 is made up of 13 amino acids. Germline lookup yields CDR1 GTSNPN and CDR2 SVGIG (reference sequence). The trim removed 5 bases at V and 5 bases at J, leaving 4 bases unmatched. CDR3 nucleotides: TGTGCCTGGTGCGCGGGGGGGAACAATGAGCAGTTCTTC. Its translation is CAWCAGGNNEQFF. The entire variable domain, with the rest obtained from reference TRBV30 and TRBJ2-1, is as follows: SQTIHQWPATLVQPVGSPLSLECTVEGTSNPNLYWYRQAAGRGLQLLFYSVGIGQISSEVPQNLSASRPQDRQFILSSKKLLLSDSGFYLCAWCAGGNNEQFFGPGTRLTVL.

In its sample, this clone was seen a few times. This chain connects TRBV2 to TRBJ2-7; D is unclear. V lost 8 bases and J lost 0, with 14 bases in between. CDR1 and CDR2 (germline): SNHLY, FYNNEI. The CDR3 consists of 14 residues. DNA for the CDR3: TGTGCCAGCCGACGACTGACGAGCTCCTACGAGCAGTACTTC. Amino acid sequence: CASRRLTSSYEQYF.

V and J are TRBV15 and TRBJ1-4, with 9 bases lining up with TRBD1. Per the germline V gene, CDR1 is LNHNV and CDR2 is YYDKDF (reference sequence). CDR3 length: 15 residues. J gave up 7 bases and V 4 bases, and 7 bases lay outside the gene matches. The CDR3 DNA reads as TGTGCCACCAGCAACTCGGGACAGGGAATTGAAAAACTGTTTTTT. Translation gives CATSNSGQGIEKLFF.

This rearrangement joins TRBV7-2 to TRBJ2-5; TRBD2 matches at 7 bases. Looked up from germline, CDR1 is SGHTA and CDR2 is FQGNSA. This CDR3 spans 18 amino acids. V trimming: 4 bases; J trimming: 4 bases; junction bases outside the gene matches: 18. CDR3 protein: CASSSPQGGGRLGETQYF. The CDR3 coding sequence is TGTGCCAGCAGCTCGCCCCAAGGCGGGGGTCGTTTGGGAGAGACCCAGTACTTC.

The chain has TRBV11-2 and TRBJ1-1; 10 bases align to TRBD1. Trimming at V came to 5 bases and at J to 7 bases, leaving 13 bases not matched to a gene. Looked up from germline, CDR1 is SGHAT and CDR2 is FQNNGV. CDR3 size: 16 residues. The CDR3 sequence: CASSRSGDRGLIEAFF. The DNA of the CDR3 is TGTGCCAGCAGCCGTTCCGGAGACAGGGGGCTAATTGAAGCTTTCTTT.